This is a list of T cell receptor beta chains from one sample in a study of T-cell memory formation after mild COVID-19. One entry per CDR3 protein results from TCRdb running MiXCR on the 5' RACE reads. Of hundreds of thousands of distinct CDR3 sequences in the sample, over 15% were seen once. The sample comprised PBMCs or a T cell subset sorted from them (not recorded which). The receptor set was obtained from a man younger than 35 who had mild COVID-19 (a few samples of this study predate the infection). Cell type and time point are not known. The conserved cysteine and the conserved F or W are not part of the CDR3 here.

v_call: TRBV6-5; cdr3_aa: ASSTSGGRDQPQH
v_call: TRBV12-3/TRBV12-4; cdr3_aa: ASSPRARLNTEAF
v_call: TRBV7-8; cdr3_aa: ASSRRPQETQY
v_call: TRBV24-1; cdr3_aa: ATSPQKGASDTQY
v_call: TRBV19; cdr3_aa: ASSRGRRGETQY
v_call: TRBV28; cdr3_aa: ASSLRGQGAAASSNQPQH
v_call: TRBV5-1; cdr3_aa: ASSLVYRGAGNTIY
v_call: TRBV5-8; cdr3_aa: ASSTGQGIEAF
v_call: TRBV7-6; cdr3_aa: ASSLGASGVQF
v_call: TRBV20-1; cdr3_aa: SASRDNYGYT
v_call: TRBV9; cdr3_aa: ASSVGPPVASGEQY
v_call: TRBV10-1; cdr3_aa: ASSDPTSNIQY
v_call: TRBV29-1; cdr3_aa: SAHARVEDRGSITSNQPQH
v_call: TRBV7-6; cdr3_aa: ASSLGLRQQETQY
v_call: TRBV7-2; cdr3_aa: ASSLAPAVLQY
v_call: TRBV2; cdr3_aa: ASTYSPSDRGYDTGELF
v_call: TRBV7-9; cdr3_aa: ASSLGAGYTEAF
v_call: TRBV9; cdr3_aa: ASSVDNSGAPLH
v_call: TRBV7-3; cdr3_aa: ASSETGTGGGELF
v_call: TRBV4-1; cdr3_aa: ASSQPLAGADTQY
v_call: TRBV20-1; cdr3_aa: SARPTEKSTDTQY
v_call: TRBV6-1; cdr3_aa: ASSALITGENTGELF
v_call: TRBV14; cdr3_aa: ASSPHSYTEAF
v_call: TRBV9; cdr3_aa: ASSGSTAGSYEQY
v_call: TRBV24-1; cdr3_aa: ATSDRSTTQY
v_call: TRBV6-5; cdr3_aa: ASSLTGAGTEAF
v_call: TRBV29-1; cdr3_aa: SARVGRGPNTEAF
v_call: TRBV15; cdr3_aa: ATSRDRIGTDTQY
v_call: TRBV30; cdr3_aa: AWSAGRSRTGELF
v_call: TRBV5-1; cdr3_aa: ASSIGQANEQF
v_call: TRBV7-3; cdr3_aa: ASSLEPSTEAF
v_call: TRBV27; cdr3_aa: ASSLSDSTDTQY
v_call: TRBV7-6; cdr3_aa: ASSSISYEQY
v_call: TRBV12-3/TRBV12-4; cdr3_aa: ASSPREGASGELF
v_call: TRBV5-1; cdr3_aa: ASSSTSGGKTQY
v_call: TRBV9; cdr3_aa: ASSPNNSPLH
v_call: TRBV7-2; cdr3_aa: ASSLTSGVGETQY
v_call: TRBV5-4; cdr3_aa: ASSFIGSGNTDTQY